This passage covers 24 T cell receptor beta chains from one sample sequenced in a study of blood T cell repertoires in COVID-19. Only in-frame clones appear in the TCRdb table, and some are missing; sequencing was by immunoSEQ multiplex PCR. The data contain about 180,000 clones, approximately 85% of them singletons. Input material: peripheral blood. The receptor source for this set is a woman older than 75 with acute or convalescent COVID-19.

This chain joins TRBV20-1 and TRBJ1-1; D is perhaps TRBD1 (5 bases). The CDR3 contains 11 residues. Looked up from germline, CDR1 is DFQATT and CDR2 is SNEGSKA (reference sequence). The germline V and J ends were trimmed by 2 bases and 5 bases, with 6 bases remaining between them. The CDR3 region is CSARPGTEAFF. The CDR3 DNA follows: TGCAGTGCTAGACCAGGGACTGAAGCTTTCTTT.

The gene calls are TRBV5-5 and TRBJ2-2, with D possibly matching TRBD2 (5 bases). Trimming pared 4 bases from V and 3 bases from J, leaving 16 bases between. The CDR3 has 16 residues. Per germline, CDR1 SGHKS and CDR2 YYEKEE (reference sequence). The CDR3 bases are TGTGCCAGCAGCGGGAGAGGGCCAGTGGACACCGGGGAGCTGTTTTTT. Its protein is CASSGRGPVDTGELFF. Using reference TRBV5-5 and TRBJ2-2 for the parts outside the CDR3, the full variable domain is DAGVTQSPTHLIKTRGQQVTLRCSPISGHKSVSWYQQVLGQGPQFIFQYYEKEERGRGNFPDRFSARQFPNYSSELNVNALLLGDSALYLCASSGRGPVDTGELFFGEGSRLTVL.

This chain joins TRBV11-2 and TRBJ2-7, with D perhaps matching TRBD2 (5 bases). With 4 bases removed from V and 6 bases from J, the gap between germline ends came to 10 bases. The CDR3 loop spans 12 amino acids. Germline CDR1 and CDR2: SGHAT and FQNNGV. The CDR3 DNA sequence: TGTGCCAGCAGCTACGGGAAGGGCGAGCAGTACTTC. Translating gives CASSYGKGEQYF.

In its sample, this clone was seen a few times. The rearrangement uses TRBV20-1 and TRBJ1-2; TRBD1 is a possible D gene (5 bases). Trimming removed 3 bases from V and 10 bases from J, with 15 bases in between. Germline CDR1 and CDR2: DFQATT and SNEGSKA (reference sequence). This CDR3 has 12 amino acids. The CDR3: CSASGGLRAYTF. For the CDR3, the DNA is TGCAGTGCTAGTGGGGGACTCCGGGCCTACACCTTC.

This clone was seen only a few times. The gene calls are TRBV12-3 or TRBV12-4 and TRBJ1-5; D gene uncertain. The CDR3 has 13 amino acids. V dropped 6 bases and J dropped 3 bases, with 9 bases sitting between them. This CDR3 reads CASSDSPNQPQHF. The CDR3 bases are TGTGCCAGCAGCGACTCTCCCAATCAGCCCCAGCATTTT.

J is TRBJ2-5 and V is TRBV5-1; TRBD2 agrees at 10 bases. The CDR3 loop spans 16 amino acids. V was pared by 1 base and J by 2 bases, with 5 bases of the junction left unmatched. The germline V gene has CDR1 SGHRS and CDR2 YFSETQ. CDR3 in amino acids: CASSLRPSGGQETQYF. CDR3 in DNA: TGCGCCAGCAGCTTGAGGCCTAGCGGGGGACAAGAGACCCAGTACTTC.

V usage is TRBV5-1 and J usage is TRBJ2-5; 12 positions agree with TRBD1. In germline, CDR1 is SGHRS, CDR2 YFSETQ. This CDR3 region has 16 residues. The trim removed 1 base at V and 5 bases at J, leaving 6 bases unmatched. The CDR3 sequence: CASSLQGQGASETQYF. CDR3 in DNA: TGCGCCAGCAGCTTGCAGGGACAGGGGGCGTCCGAGACCCAGTACTTC. Full variable domain (missing parts from reference TRBV5-1 and TRBJ2-5): KAGVTQTPRYLIKTRGQQVTLSCSPISGHRSVSWYQQTPGQGLQFLFEYFSETQRNKGNFPGRFSGRQFSNSRSEMNVSTLELGDSALYLCASSLQGQGASETQYFGPGTRLLVL.

This clone was observed a few times. The rearrangement uses TRBV30 and TRBJ1-2; D is unresolved. This CDR3 spans 13 amino acids. Germline V gene data show CDR1 as GTSNPN and CDR2 as SVGIG (reference sequence). The ends were cut back, 4 bases at V and 7 bases at J, with 16 bases in the middle. The CDR3, as DNA: TGTGCCTGGAAGAGGCCCCTTGGCCCTGGCTACACCTTC. It codes for CAWKRPLGPGYTF.

The V gene is TRBV6-5, the J gene TRBJ2-3, with 8 nucleotides matching TRBD1. The CDR3 has 14 amino acids. Trimming at V came to 5 bases and at J to 2 bases, leaving 3 bases not matched to a gene. Looked up from germline, CDR1 is MNHEY and CDR2 is SVGAGI. In nucleotides, the CDR3 is TGTGCCAGCAGTAGGGACAGGTACACAGATACGCAGTATTTT. Translation: CASSRDRYTDTQYF.

V usage is TRBV2 and J usage is TRBJ1-5, with 7 bases lining up with TRBD1. Losses at the gene ends were 10 bases for V and 1 base for J; bases not matched to a gene: 10. Germline V gene sequence: CDR1 SNHLY, CDR2 FYNNEI. CDR3 length: 15 residues. The CDR3 region has the DNA TGTGCCACCCGGGGGGGACAGTCGAGCAATCAGCCCCAGCATTTT. The encoded protein is CATRGGQSSNQPQHF.

This chain uses TRBV19 with TRBJ1-6; no definite D call. V lost 7 bases and J 7 bases, leaving 11 bases between the germline ends. This CDR3 has 13 residues. CDR1 and CDR2 (germline): LNHDA, SQIVND (reference sequence). The chain's CDR3 is CASMFGENSPLHF. CDR3 coding DNA: TGTGCCAGTATGTTTGGAGAGAATTCACCCCTCCACTTT.

J is TRBJ1-1 and V is TRBV19; 8 bases align to TRBD1. Germline CDR1 LNHDA, CDR2 SQIVND (reference sequence). Losses at the gene ends were 10 bases for V and 3 bases for J; bases not matched to a gene: 10. This CDR3 comprises 14 residues. The CDR3 sequence: CATKKDRADTEAFF. The CDR3 DNA follows: TGTGCCACCAAAAAGGACAGGGCGGACACTGAAGCTTTCTTT.

The chain employs TRBV9 and TRBJ1-5; maybe TRBD1 (6 bases). Germline assignment: CDR1 SGDLS and CDR2 YYNGEE. The germline V and J ends were trimmed by 0 bases and 2 bases, with 6 bases remaining between them. The CDR3 consists of 14 residues. The CDR3 DNA is TGTGCCAGCAGCGTAGGACAGGGCAATCAGCCCCAGCATTTT. Amino acid sequence: CASSVGQGNQPQHF.

The chain combines TRBV7-9 with TRBJ2-3, with 8 nucleotides matching TRBD2. The CDR3 has 18 amino acids. Per the germline V gene, CDR1 is SEHNR and CDR2 is FQNEAQ (reference sequence). After removal of 4 bases from V and 2 bases from J, the junction contained 14 bases not matched to a gene. The CDR3 region has the DNA TGTGCCAGCAGCTCCCGGGGTATAGGAGCGGGGGTCACAGATACGCAGTATTTT. Translating it yields CASSSRGIGAGVTDTQYF.

This clone was observed once. This rearrangement joins TRBV28 to TRBJ2-1; D unclear. The CDR3 runs to 13 residues. Germline values: CDR1 MDHEN, CDR2 SYDVKM. Between the trimmed V and J ends, which lost 6 bases and 2 bases, there was a span of 8 bases. DNA of the CDR3: TGTGCCAGCAGAATGGTAGCCTACAATGAGCAGTTCTTC. It translates to CASRMVAYNEQFF. Combining the CDR3 with reference TRBV28 and TRBJ2-1 gives the whole variable domain DVKVTQSSRYLVKRTGEKVFLECVQDMDHENMFWYRQDPGLGLRLIYFSYDVKMKEKGDIPEGYSVSREKKERFSLILESASTNQTSMYLCASRMVAYNEQFFGPGTRLTVL.

CDR3 DNA sequence: TGTGCCAGCAGCAAAGTCTCCCGGGACAGAATCTACGAGCAGTACTTC. This encodes CASSKVSRDRIYEQYF. The chain recombines TRBV21-1 with TRBJ2-7; the table calls TRBD1, which could not be checked here. TRBV21-1 is described as a pseudogene. This CDR3 contains 16 residues.

The chain uses TRBV29-1 and TRBJ2-7, with a weak D call TRBD2 (6 bases). The V gene lost 6 bases and the J gene lost 3 bases, with 18 bases spanning the gap. This CDR3 is built from 14 residues. Germline CDR1 SQVTM, CDR2 ANQGSEA. This CDR3 reads CSVNLNEGGYEQYF. In DNA form, the CDR3 reads TGCAGCGTCAACCTAAACGAGGGAGGCTACGAGCAGTACTTC.

The V call is TRBV3-1 (or the pseudogene TRBV3-2), the J call TRBJ2-2; D unclear. The CDR3 spans 13 residues. The germline V gene encodes CDR1 LGHDT and CDR2 YNNKEL (reference sequence). Trimming stripped 4 bases from V and 5 bases from J, with 8 bases between. CDR3 protein: CASSPVSTGELFF. The CDR3 DNA follows: TGTGCCAGCAGCCCCGTTAGTACCGGGGAGCTGTTTTTT.

The V gene is TRBV6-5, the J gene TRBJ2-7; 11 nucleotides align to TRBD2. Trimming cost V 8 bases and J 0 bases; bases outside gene matches: 6. This CDR3 is built from 15 residues. The germline CDR1 and CDR2 sequences are MNHEY and SVGAGI. The CDR3 nucleotides read TGTGCCAGCGGATCCCTAGCGGGGGGCTCCTACGAGCAGTACTTC. Encoded protein: CASGSLAGGSYEQYF.

CDR3 sequence (DNA): TGTGCCAGCTCACCACTCCTTTCGGGGACACTCAACACCGGGGAGCTGTTTTTT. Encoded protein: CASSPLLSGTLNTGELFF. The V gene is TRBV18, the J gene TRBJ2-2; possibly TRBD1 for D (6 bases). V lost 1 base, J lost 2 bases, and 17 bases lay in between. The CDR3 extends over 18 amino acids. The germline gives CDR1 KGHSH, CDR2 LQKENI.

The rearrangement joins TRBV27 to TRBJ2-1; possible D gene TRBD2, 6 bases. CDR1 is MNHEY and CDR2 is SMNVEV in the germline V gene (reference sequence). V dropped 5 bases and J dropped 2 bases, with 19 bases sitting between them. This CDR3 is built from 17 residues. The CDR3 region is CASSPSHSGVAYNEQFF. Here the CDR3 DNA reads TGTGCCAGCAGTCCTTCCCATAGCGGAGTTGCCTACAATGAGCAGTTCTTC.

This rearrangement joins TRBV7-2 to TRBJ1-2, with TRBD1 matching 10 bases. Germline V lookup: CDR1 SGHTA, CDR2 FQGNSA. V shed 4 bases, J shed 5 bases, and the junction held 4 bases outside the gene matches. This CDR3 is 14 amino acids long. This CDR3 reads CASSWDRGRYGYTF. The DNA for the CDR3 is TGTGCCAGCAGCTGGGACAGGGGAAGGTATGGCTACACCTTC.

This rearrangement joins TRBV7-8 to TRBJ1-2; 8 positions match TRBD1. Germline V CDR1 and CDR2: SGHVS, FQNEAQ. The CDR3 runs 14 residues. V was clipped by 0 bases and J by 7 bases; unmatched bases: 4. The CDR3 region has the DNA TGTGCCAGCAGCTTAGCGGACAGGGATCGTGGCTACACCTTC. This codes for CASSLADRDRGYTF.

The V call is TRBV25-1, the J call TRBJ2-7; D might be TRBD2 (6 bases). Germline CDR1 and CDR2: MGHDK and SYGVNS. V lost 4 bases, J lost 3 bases, and 16 bases lay in between. The CDR3 sequence is 15 residues long. The DNA of the CDR3 is TGTGCCAGCAGTGCCCTAGGAGGGGCTGTCTACGAGCAGTACTTC. Protein: CASSALGGAVYEQYF.